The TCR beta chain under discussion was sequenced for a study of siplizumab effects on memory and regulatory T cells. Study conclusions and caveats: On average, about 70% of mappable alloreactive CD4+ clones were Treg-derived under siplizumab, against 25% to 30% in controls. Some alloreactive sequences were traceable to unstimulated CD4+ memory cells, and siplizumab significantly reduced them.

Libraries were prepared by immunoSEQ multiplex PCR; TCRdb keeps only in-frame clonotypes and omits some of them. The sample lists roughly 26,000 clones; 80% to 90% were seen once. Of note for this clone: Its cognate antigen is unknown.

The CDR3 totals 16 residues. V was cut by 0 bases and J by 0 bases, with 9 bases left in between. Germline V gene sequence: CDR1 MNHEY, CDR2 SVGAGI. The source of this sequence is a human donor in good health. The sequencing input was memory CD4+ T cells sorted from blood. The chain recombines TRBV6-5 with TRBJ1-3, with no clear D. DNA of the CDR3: TGTGCCAGCAGTTACTCAGGCGATAGCTCTGGAAACACCATATATTTT. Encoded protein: CASSYSGDSSGNTIYF.